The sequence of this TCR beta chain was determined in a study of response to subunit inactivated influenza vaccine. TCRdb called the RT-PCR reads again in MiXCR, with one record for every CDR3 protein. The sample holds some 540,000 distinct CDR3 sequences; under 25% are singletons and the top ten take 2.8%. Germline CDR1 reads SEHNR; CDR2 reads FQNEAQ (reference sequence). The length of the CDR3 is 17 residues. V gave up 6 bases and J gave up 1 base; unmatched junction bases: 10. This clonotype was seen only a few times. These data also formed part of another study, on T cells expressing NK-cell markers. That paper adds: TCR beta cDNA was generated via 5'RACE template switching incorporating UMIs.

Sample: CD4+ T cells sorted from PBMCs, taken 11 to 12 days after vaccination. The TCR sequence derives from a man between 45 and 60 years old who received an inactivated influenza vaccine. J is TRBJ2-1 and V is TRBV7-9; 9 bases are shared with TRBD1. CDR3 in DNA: TGTGCCAGCAGGGCCACCGGGACAGGGTTATCCTACAATGAGCAGTTCTTC. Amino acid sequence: CASRATGTGLSYNEQFF.